Presented here are 15 T cell receptor beta chains from one specimen sequenced in a study of T cells in localized non-small cell lung cancer. Here immunoSEQ multiplex PCR was the method, and the copy in TCRdb shows in-frame clones only, minus some. The repertoire includes 40,000 to 65,000 clones, 75% to 90% of them detected once, and approximately 18% sits in the top ten. The material sequenced was peripheral blood mononuclear cells, taken before any cancer treatment. The receptors here all came from a man aged 40 to 69 with stage III lung adenocarcinoma.

CDR3 bases: TGCGCCAGCAGCTCGGGGACTAGCGGGAGTTACGAGCAGTACTTC. Translated: CASSSGTSGSYEQYF. The V and J genes are TRBV5-1 and TRBJ2-7; 14 bases agree with TRBD2. V was clipped by 3 bases and J by 4 bases; unmatched bases: 3. The CDR3 runs to 15 residues. Per germline, CDR1 SGHRS and CDR2 YFSETQ.

The gene calls are TRBV7-9 and TRBJ1-1; D is unresolved. V was trimmed by 1 base and J by 9 bases, leaving 9 bases between them. CDR3 length: 12 amino acids. Germline V gene sequence: CDR1 SEHNR, CDR2 FQNEAQ (reference sequence). CDR3 in DNA: TGTGCCAGCAGCTTAGAACGGAGTCAAGCTTTCTTT. It yields the protein CASSLERSQAFF.

The rearrangement links TRBV11-3 to TRBJ2-3; D unresolved. The CDR3 spans 12 residues. CDR1 and CDR2 from the germline V gene are SGHNT and YENEEA. The V and J ends lost 1 base and 3 bases respectively, with 2 bases between them. This CDR3 is CASSLGTDTQYF. The CDR3 DNA reads TGTGCCAGCAGCTTAGGGACAGATACGCAGTATTTT.

V and J are TRBV9 and TRBJ2-1; the D gene is possibly TRBD2 (5 bases). With 0 bases removed from V and 8 bases from J, the gap between germline ends came to 18 bases. Per the germline V gene, CDR1 is SGDLS and CDR2 is YYNGEE. The CDR3 has 16 residues. CDR3 protein: CASSVDPSKYSDEQFF. DNA of the CDR3: TGTGCCAGCAGCGTAGATCCTAGCAAATATAGCGATGAGCAGTTCTTC.

The chain links TRBV4-3 to TRBJ1-3; D is undetermined. Trimming shortened V by 5 bases and J by 6 bases, and 14 bases separated the two germline ends. Germline CDR1 is LGHNA and CDR2 is YSLEER. The CDR3 runs 14 residues. This CDR3 reads CASSSRSGSNTIYF. CDR3 DNA sequence: TGCGCCAGCAGCTCACGGTCCGGCTCAAACACCATATATTTT.

The chain joins TRBV14 to TRBJ1-3; weak D call: TRBD1 (5 bases). Trimming took 4 bases from V and 0 from J, leaving 10 bases between them. CDR3 size: 15 residues. Germline V gene sequence: CDR1 SGHDN, CDR2 FVKESK. The DNA for the CDR3 is TGTGCCAGCAGCCGAGGGGTCTACTCTGGAAACACCATATATTTT. Its protein is CASSRGVYSGNTIYF.

This clone turned up a few times. The chain combines TRBV9 with TRBJ2-5, with 13 bases identical to TRBD2. The trim removed 4 bases at V and 1 base at J, leaving 4 bases unmatched. The CDR3 runs to 16 residues. Germline V gene data show CDR1 as SGDLS and CDR2 as YYNGEE. The CDR3 region is CASSPGLAGAQETQYF. The CDR3 DNA sequence: TGTGCCAGCAGCCCTGGACTAGCGGGGGCCCAAGAGACCCAGTACTTC.

The chain employs TRBV9 and TRBJ2-2, with a possible D match to TRBD1 (6 bases). V lost 4 bases and J 5 bases, leaving 9 bases between the germline ends. Germline lookup yields CDR1 SGDLS and CDR2 YYNGEE. CDR3 length equals 13 residues. Here the CDR3 reads CASSRTETGELFF. The CDR3 nucleotides are TGTGCCAGCAGCCGGACAGAGACCGGGGAGCTGTTTTTT.

The V gene is TRBV10-3, the J gene TRBJ1-1; no definite D call. Trimming removed 3 bases at V and 6 bases at J, with 14 bases between. There are 14 residues in the CDR3. CDR1 and CDR2 from the germline V gene are ENHRY and SYGVKD. This CDR3 is CAISEGDTASEAFF. In DNA, the CDR3 is TGTGCCATCAGTGAAGGCGACACGGCATCTGAAGCTTTCTTT.

This clone came up once. The junction departs from the called germline gene at one end, perhaps through a read error. The V call is TRBV7-9, the J call TRBJ2-7, with 7 bases lining up with TRBD1. The V gene's germline CDR1 is SEHNR and CDR2 FQNEAQ (reference sequence). The CDR3 contains 14 residues. The CDR3 loop reads CASSVAGTDYEQYF. In DNA, the CDR3 is TGTGCCAGCAGCGTAGCCGGGACAGACTACGAGCAGTACTTC. Supplemented by reference TRBV7-9 and TRBJ2-7, the full variable domain reads DTGVSQNPRHKITKRGQNVTFRCDPISEHNRLYWYRQTLGQGPEFLTYFQNEAQLEKSRLLSDRFSAERPKGSFSTLEIQRTEQGDSAMYLCASSVAGTDYEQYFGPGTRLTVT.

The rearrangement joins TRBV6-1 to TRBJ2-5; 11 nucleotides line up with TRBD2. This CDR3 region has 16 residues. V lost 1 base, J lost 4 bases, and 5 bases stayed unmatched. The germline CDR1 and CDR2 sequences are MNHNS and SASEGT. The DNA for the CDR3 is TGTGCCAGCAGTGAAGATAGCGGGGGGGCCCGAGAGACCCAGTACTTC. This sequence encodes CASSEDSGGARETQYF.

The chain uses TRBV6-5 and TRBJ1-4; a weak D match, TRBD1 (5 bases). V shed 6 bases and J shed 0 bases, with 11 bases lying between them. From germline, CDR1 is MNHEY and CDR2 SVGAGI. This CDR3 has 15 residues. The chain's CDR3 is CASRPRGATNEKLFF. The CDR3 DNA sequence: TGTGCCAGCAGGCCCCGGGGGGCAACTAATGAAAAACTGTTTTTT.

This chain joins TRBV4-2 and TRBJ2-4; 8 bases align to TRBD1. The germline CDR1 and CDR2 sequences are LGHNA and YNFKEQ. The V and J ends lost 0 bases and 1 base, in that order; junction bases with no gene match: 5. CDR3 length: 17 residues. The DNA of the CDR3 is TGTGCCAGCAGCCAAGATCCGGACAGGGCGGCCAAAAACATTCAGTACTTC. Its translation: CASSQDPDRAAKNIQYF.

The J gene is TRBJ2-3, the V gene TRBV11-3; D is unresolved. Deletions cut 6 bases from V and 2 bases from J, with 15 bases between. This CDR3 contains 15 residues. Per germline, CDR1 SGHNT and CDR2 YENEEA. CDR3 residues: CASRYNPSSTDTQYF. For the CDR3, the DNA is TGTGCCAGCAGGTACAACCCCTCGTCCACAGATACGCAGTATTTT.

The chain employs TRBV18 and TRBJ1-1; TRBD1 might be the D (6 bases). V gave up 5 bases and J gave up 1 base, with 8 bases separating them. CDR3 length: 13 amino acids. Germline V gene lookup returns CDR1 KGHSH and CDR2 LQKENI. CDR3: CASSEGENTEAFF. The CDR3 coding sequence is TGTGCCAGCTCAGAGGGGGAGAACACTGAAGCTTTCTTT.